This paragraph covers one TCR beta chain sequence. Antigen unknown. With UMI labels, 5' RACE was used to prepare the TRB cDNA libraries. TCRdb reprocessed the 5' RACE reads and stores each CDR3 protein as one record, lacking DNA. This sample's clone table lists fewer than 95,000 distinct CDR3 sequences. 300,000 cells per CD8+ T cell subset were flow-sorted in triplicate. This sample was included in a study of CXCR3-negative and CXCR3-positive naive CD8 T cells. Study findings and constraints: Surface CD5 looked about the same in the naive subsets, so the authors worked out TCR strength from TRB CDR3 properties. For memory CD8+ cells diversity was much lower, but both naive subsets had comparably high diversity.

The CDR3 is made up of 13 amino acids. The germline gives CDR1 SGHTA, CDR2 FQGNSA. The sequenced material came from naive CXCR3- CD8+ T cells from blood. Subset defined: CD45RO-CCR7+CD27+CD95- naive CD8+ T cells lacking CXCR3 (TNR3-). This TCR came from a human donor in good health. Some clones in this sample may be carry-over from other donors' samples. The chain links TRBV7-2 to TRBJ2-7; as DNA is missing, the TRBD2 call by TCRdb cannot be tested. This CDR3 reads CASTGTPAYEQYF.